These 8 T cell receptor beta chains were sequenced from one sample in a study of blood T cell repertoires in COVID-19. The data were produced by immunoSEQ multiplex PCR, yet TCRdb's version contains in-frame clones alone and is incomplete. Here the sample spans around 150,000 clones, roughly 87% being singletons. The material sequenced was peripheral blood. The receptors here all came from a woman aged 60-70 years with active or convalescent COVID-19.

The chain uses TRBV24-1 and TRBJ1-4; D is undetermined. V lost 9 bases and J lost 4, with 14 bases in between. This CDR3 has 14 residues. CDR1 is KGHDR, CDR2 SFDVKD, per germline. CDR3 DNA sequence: TGTGCCACCCCTAGAGGAAGGAGTAATGAAAAACTGTTTTTT. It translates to CATPRGRSNEKLFF.

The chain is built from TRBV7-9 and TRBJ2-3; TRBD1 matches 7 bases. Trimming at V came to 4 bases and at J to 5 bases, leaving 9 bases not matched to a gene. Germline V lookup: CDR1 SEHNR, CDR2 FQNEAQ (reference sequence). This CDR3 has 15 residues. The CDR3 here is CASSSITGDLDTQYF. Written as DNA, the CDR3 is TGTGCCAGCAGCTCAATAACAGGGGATTTAGATACGCAGTATTTT.

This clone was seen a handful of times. The CDR3 coding sequence is TGCGCCAGCAGCCAAGATAGTTCAGGGACAGGGGATAATTCACCCCTCCACTTT. Its protein product is CASSQDSSGTGDNSPLHF. This sequence joins TRBV4-3 and TRBJ1-6; 10 positions agree with TRBD1. CDR3 length: 18 amino acids. CDR1 and CDR2 from the germline V gene are LGHNA and YSLEER. V trimming: 0 bases; J trimming: 5 bases; junction bases outside the gene matches: 7.

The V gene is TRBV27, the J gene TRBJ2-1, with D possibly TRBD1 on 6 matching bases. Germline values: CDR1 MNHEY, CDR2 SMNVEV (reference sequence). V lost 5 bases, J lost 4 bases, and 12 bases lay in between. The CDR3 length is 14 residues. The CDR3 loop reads CASSETQGYNEQFF. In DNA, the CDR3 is TGTGCCAGCAGTGAGACACAGGGATACAATGAGCAGTTCTTC.

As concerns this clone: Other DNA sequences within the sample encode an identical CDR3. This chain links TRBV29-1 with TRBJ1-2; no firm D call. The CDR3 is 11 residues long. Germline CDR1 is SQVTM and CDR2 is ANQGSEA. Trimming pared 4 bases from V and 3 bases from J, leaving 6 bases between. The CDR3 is CSVAADYGYTF. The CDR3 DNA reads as TGCAGCGTTGCCGCAGACTATGGCTACACCTTC.

The CDR3 sequence is CASSLTQGNYGYTF. The CDR3 DNA reads TGCGCCAGCAGCTTGACACAGGGAAACTATGGCTACACCTTC. V usage is TRBV5-1 and J usage is TRBJ1-2, with a possible D match to TRBD1 (6 bases). V was pared by 1 base and J by 2 bases, with 9 bases between. Germline values: CDR1 SGHRS, CDR2 YFSETQ. This CDR3 contains 14 residues.

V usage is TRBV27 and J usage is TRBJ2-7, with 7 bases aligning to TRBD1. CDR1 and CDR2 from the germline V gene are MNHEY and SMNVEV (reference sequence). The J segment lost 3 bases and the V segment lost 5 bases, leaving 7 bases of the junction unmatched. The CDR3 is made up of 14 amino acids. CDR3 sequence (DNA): TGTGCCAGCAGTCAACGGACAGGTAGCTACGAGCAGTACTTC. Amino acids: CASSQRTGSYEQYF.

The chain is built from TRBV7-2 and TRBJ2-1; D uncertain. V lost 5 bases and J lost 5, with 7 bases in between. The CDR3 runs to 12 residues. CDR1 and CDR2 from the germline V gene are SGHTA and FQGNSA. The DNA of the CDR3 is TGTGCCAGCAGCCCACAGAACAATGAGCAGTTCTTC. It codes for CASSPQNNEQFF.